The 21 T cell receptor beta chains below come from one sample, sequenced in a study of cytomegalovirus exposure and HLA in healthy donors. Primers for the PCR totalled 60 Vbeta and 13 Jbeta. Generated by immunoSEQ multiplex PCR, the TCRdb table keeps only in-frame clones and is missing some. Of about 150,000 clones listed, over 60% are singletons. Source material: PBMCs. These receptors were collected from a man in his forties in good health and CMV-seropositive.

This clone was seen once. The chain combines TRBV2 with TRBJ1-1; perhaps TRBD1 as D (5 bases). Germline CDR1 SNHLY, CDR2 FYNNEI. V lost 5 bases and J 8 bases, leaving 12 bases between the germline ends. This CDR3 spans 12 amino acids. The CDR3 DNA reads as TGTGCCAGCAGTTTCGTACGGGGGGAAGCTTTCTTT. Amino acid sequence: CASSFVRGEAFF.

J is TRBJ2-1 and V is TRBV28, with 10 bases lining up with TRBD2. The CDR3 contains 14 residues. CDR1 and CDR2 from the germline V gene are MDHEN and SYDVKM. The junction had 4 bases not matched to a gene; V was cut back by 6 bases and J by 5 bases. CDR3 in amino acids: CASSPSGSDNEQFF. As DNA, the CDR3 is TGTGCCAGCAGCCCTAGCGGGAGCGACAATGAGCAGTTCTTC. The full variable domain, with the rest looked up from reference TRBV28 and TRBJ2-1, is DVKVTQSSRYLVKRTGEKVFLECVQDMDHENMFWYRQDPGLGLRLIYFSYDVKMKEKGDIPEGYSVSREKKERFSLILESASTNQTSMYLCASSPSGSDNEQFFGPGTRLTVL.

V usage is TRBV7-9 and J usage is TRBJ1-1, with 11 bases aligning to TRBD1. The CDR3 is made up of 16 amino acids. The V and J ends lost 1 base and 7 bases, in that order; junction bases with no gene match: 8. CDR1 SEHNR and CDR2 FQNEAQ come from the germline V gene (reference sequence). The CDR3, as DNA: TGTGCCAGCAGCTTAGGGGACAGGGGGTCCCACGTTGAAGCTTTCTTT. Its protein is CASSLGDRGSHVEAFF.

This clone has more than one count but fewer than ten. The gene calls are TRBV5-4 and TRBJ2-5; 12 bases are a match to TRBD1. V lost 4 bases, J lost 5 bases, and 12 bases stayed unmatched. The CDR3 is 17 amino acids. CDR1 is SGHNT and CDR2 is YYREEE in the germline V gene (reference sequence). The CDR3 DNA follows: TGTGCCAGCAGCAAGGGGACAGGGGGCGCAGGAGGGGAGACCCAGTACTTC. Encoded protein: CASSKGTGGAGGETQYF.

The J gene is TRBJ2-7, the V gene TRBV6-1; the D gene is possibly TRBD2 (6 bases). This CDR3 is 17 amino acids long. Per germline, CDR1 MNHNS and CDR2 SASEGT. The V and J ends lost 4 bases and 2 bases respectively, with 21 bases between them. CDR3 region: CASSGRRARTAPYEQYF. The CDR3 DNA is TGTGCCAGCAGTGGCCGGAGGGCGCGGACTGCCCCCTACGAGCAGTACTTC.

The rearrangement links TRBV5-6 to TRBJ1-2; TRBD1 matches 8 bases. Germline loops: CDR1 SGHDT, CDR2 YYEEEE. J was trimmed by 8 bases and V by 4 bases; bases with no gene match: 7. CDR3 length: 13 residues. DNA of the CDR3: TGTGCCAGCAGCCCCCCTACAGGGGGAGGCTACACCTTC. It codes for CASSPPTGGGYTF.

The J gene is TRBJ2-2, the V gene TRBV7-2; D is unresolved. Germline CDR1 and CDR2: SGHTA and FQGNSA. The CDR3 contains 15 residues. V was clipped by 2 bases and J by 1 base, with 8 bases between them. The CDR3 bases are TGTGCCAGCAGCTTATTGGCTAGGAACACCGGGGAGCTGTTTTTT. Protein sequence: CASSLLARNTGELFF. The variable domain in full, completed from reference TRBV7-2 and TRBJ2-2, reads GAGVSQSPSNKVTEKGKDVELRCDPISGHTALYWYRQSLGQGLEFLIYFQGNSAPDKSGLPSDRFSAERTGGSVSTLTIQRTQQEDSAVYLCASSLLARNTGELFFGEGSRLTVL.

This clone has just a few counts. The chain is built from TRBV18 and TRBJ2-7, with 8 bases aligning to TRBD2. Trimming removed 2 bases from V and 2 bases from J; junction bases left unmatched: 2. There are 14 residues in the CDR3. Per the germline V gene, CDR1 is KGHSH and CDR2 is LQKENI. CDR3 amino acids: CASSPEGLAYEQYF. As DNA, the CDR3 is TGTGCCAGCTCACCAGAGGGACTAGCCTACGAGCAGTACTTC.

This chain links TRBV19 with TRBJ2-7; 11 bases match TRBD1. Germline V gives CDR1 LNHDA, CDR2 SQIVND (reference sequence). J lost 6 bases, V lost 6 bases, and 7 bases had no gene match. The CDR3 sequence is 14 residues long. This CDR3 reads CASRDWTGGGEQYF. DNA for the CDR3: TGTGCCAGTAGGGATTGGACAGGGGGCGGCGAGCAGTACTTC.

As DNA, the CDR3 is TGTGCCAGCACCCTCGGACAGGGAGGGACCGGGGAGCTGTTTTTT. It is translated as CASTLGQGGTGELFF. This sequence joins TRBV28 and TRBJ2-2; D may be TRBD1 (8 bases). Trimming removed 7 bases from V and 5 bases from J, with 17 bases in between. CDR1 MDHEN and CDR2 SYDVKM come from the germline V gene. CDR3 length: 15 residues. The full variable domain, in which reference TRBV28 and TRBJ2-2 provide the parts outside the CDR3, is DVKVTQSSRYLVKRTGEKVFLECVQDMDHENMFWYRQDPGLGLRLIYFSYDVKMKEKGDIPEGYSVSREKKERFSLILESASTNQTSMYLCASTLGQGGTGELFFGEGSRLTVL.

This sequence joins TRBV10-3 and TRBJ2-3; D is possibly TRBD2 (5 bases). The CDR3 loop spans 12 amino acids. Germline V gene lookup returns CDR1 ENHRY and CDR2 SYGVKD. Trimming shortened V by 10 bases and J by 0 bases, and 8 bases separated the two germline ends. The CDR3 nucleotides read TGTGCCACCGGACTGAGCACAGATACGCAGTATTTT. Its protein is CATGLSTDTQYF.

The CDR3 loop is CASAVTTDTQYF. CDR3 sequence (DNA): TGTGCCAGCGCCGTTACTACAGATACGCAGTATTTT. The chain carries TRBV28 and TRBJ2-3, with D unclear. The germline V and J ends were trimmed by 8 bases and 3 bases, with 9 bases remaining between them. The CDR3 has 12 amino acids. The germline V gene encodes CDR1 MDHEN and CDR2 SYDVKM.

V gene TRBV7-9 combines with J gene TRBJ2-7, with 9 positions matching TRBD2. Trimming removed 0 bases from V and 5 bases from J; junction bases left unmatched: 5. Germline V gene data show CDR1 as SEHNR and CDR2 as FQNEAQ (reference sequence). The length of the CDR3 is 15 residues. The CDR3 reads CASSLATGTSNEQYF. CDR3 bases: TGTGCCAGCAGCTTAGCCACCGGGACTAGCAACGAGCAGTACTTC.

The V gene is TRBV6-1, the J gene TRBJ2-1, with D perhaps TRBD2 (6 bases). Germline CDR1 and CDR2: MNHNS and SASEGT. This CDR3 region has 14 residues. V shed 7 bases and J shed 4 bases, with 14 bases lying between them. CDR3 sequence: CASNRAGGYNEQFF. DNA for the CDR3: TGTGCCAGCAATAGAGCTGGAGGGTACAATGAGCAGTTCTTC.

The chain joins TRBV6-6 to TRBJ1-2; D gene ambiguous. V shed 7 bases and J shed 0 bases, with 12 bases lying between them. CDR3 length: 14 amino acids. Germline lookup yields CDR1 MNHNY and CDR2 SVGAGI (reference sequence). CDR3 sequence (DNA): TGTGCCAGCAAAGGGAGCGGCTCTAACTATGGCTACACCTTC. It yields the protein CASKGSGSNYGYTF.

The J gene is TRBJ1-1, the V gene TRBV4-1, with TRBD1 as a possible D gene (5 bases). V lost 5 bases and J lost 7, with 14 bases in between. Germline V gives CDR1 MGHRA, CDR2 YSYEKL. CDR3 length: 13 amino acids. CDR3 residues: CASSLQIGDEAFF. The CDR3 region has the DNA TGCGCCAGCAGCTTACAAATAGGGGATGAAGCTTTCTTT.

This clone showed up just a few times. The V and J genes are TRBV6-5 and TRBJ2-7; 7 positions agree with TRBD2. Germline V lookup: CDR1 MNHEY, CDR2 SVGAGI. CDR3 size: 13 residues. The junction had 8 bases not matched to a gene; V was cut back by 6 bases and J by 6 bases. CDR3 coding DNA: TGTGCCAGCAGCTCCACTAGCGCCGGCGAGCAGTACTTC. Protein sequence: CASSSTSAGEQYF.

On this clone: One end of the junction varies from germline; a read error may be responsible. V usage is TRBV5-1 and J usage is TRBJ2-1; 11 bases match TRBD2. Germline CDR1 reads SGHRS; CDR2 reads YFSETQ. The CDR3 extends over 14 amino acids. CDR3 bases: TGCGCCAACAGCTTGGCCGGGACTAGCGGCGAGCAGTTCTTC. Protein: CANSLAGTSGEQFF.

This clone was counted between two and nine times. The chain combines TRBV2 with TRBJ2-2; D is perhaps TRBD1 (6 bases). Trimming removed 6 bases at V and 4 bases at J, with 18 bases between. CDR1 SNHLY and CDR2 FYNNEI come from the germline V gene. The CDR3 length is 16 residues. The CDR3 sequence: CASSRTGTGTTGELFF. CDR3 nucleotide sequence: TGTGCCAGCAGCCGAACGGGCACAGGGACCACCGGGGAGCTGTTTTTT.

The genes are TRBV30 and TRBJ2-3; D gene uncertain. Trimming removed 3 bases at V and 5 bases at J, with 6 bases between. The CDR3 totals 11 residues. Germline V gene lookup returns CDR1 GTSNPN and CDR2 SVGIG (reference sequence). CDR3 sequence reads: CAWREVDTQYF. DNA for the CDR3: TGTGCCTGGAGAGAGGTAGATACGCAGTATTTT.

This clone was counted only a few times. The V gene is TRBV28, the J gene TRBJ1-5, with unresolved D. Between the trimmed V and J ends, which lost 2 bases and 5 bases, there was a span of 4 bases. The CDR3 covers 12 residues. Per the germline V gene, CDR1 is MDHEN and CDR2 is SYDVKM. The CDR3 here is CASSLQDQPQHF. In DNA form, the CDR3 reads TGTGCCAGCAGTTTACAGGATCAGCCCCAGCATTTT.